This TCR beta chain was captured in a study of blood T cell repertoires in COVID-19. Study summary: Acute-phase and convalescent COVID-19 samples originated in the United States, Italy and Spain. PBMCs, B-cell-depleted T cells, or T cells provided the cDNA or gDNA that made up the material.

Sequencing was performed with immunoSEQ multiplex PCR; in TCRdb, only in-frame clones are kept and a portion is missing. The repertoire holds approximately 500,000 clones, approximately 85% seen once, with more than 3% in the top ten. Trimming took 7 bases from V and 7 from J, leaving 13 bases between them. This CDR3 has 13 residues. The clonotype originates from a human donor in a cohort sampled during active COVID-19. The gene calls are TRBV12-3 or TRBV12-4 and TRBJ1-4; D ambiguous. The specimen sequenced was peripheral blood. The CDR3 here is CASTNYRGEKLFF. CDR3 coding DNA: TGTGCCAGCACCAATTACCGGGGTGAAAAACTGTTTTTT.